This T cell receptor (beta chain) was captured in a study of T cell repertoires in aging, cancer and after chemotherapy. Germline V CDR1 and CDR2: SGHRS, YFSETQ. The CDR3 loop spans 12 amino acids. Trimming left V 7 bases short and J 6 bases short, with 14 bases between. Multiplex touch-down PCR with TRB-A/B primers amplified rearranged V-D-J TRB sequences. TCRdb fed the multiplex PCR reads into MiXCR, producing one record per CDR3 protein. Found here are roughly 2,200 distinct CDR3 sequences, 25% of them singletons; the top ten hold under 14%. TCR beta rearrangements were amplified from peripheral blood genomic DNA. In its sample, this clonotype was seen a few times.

The sample comprised blood. This clonotype was obtained from a human donor with a solid tumor. The chain links TRBV5-1 to TRBJ2-7; the D gene is possibly TRBD1 (5 bases). Written as DNA, the CDR3 is TGCGCCAGCTCGGTACAGGTTGGCGAGCAGTACTTC. Its protein is CASSVQVGEQYF.